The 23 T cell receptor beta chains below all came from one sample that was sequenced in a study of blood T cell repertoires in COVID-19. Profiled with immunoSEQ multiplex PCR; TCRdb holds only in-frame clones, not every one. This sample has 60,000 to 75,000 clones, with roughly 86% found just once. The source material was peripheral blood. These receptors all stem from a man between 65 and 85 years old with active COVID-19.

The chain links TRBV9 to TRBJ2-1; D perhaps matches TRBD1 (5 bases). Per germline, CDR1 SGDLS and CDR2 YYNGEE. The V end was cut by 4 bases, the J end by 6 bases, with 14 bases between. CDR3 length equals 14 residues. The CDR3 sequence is CASSFSVQGNEQFF. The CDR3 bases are TGTGCCAGCAGCTTTTCCGTGCAGGGCAATGAGCAGTTCTTC.

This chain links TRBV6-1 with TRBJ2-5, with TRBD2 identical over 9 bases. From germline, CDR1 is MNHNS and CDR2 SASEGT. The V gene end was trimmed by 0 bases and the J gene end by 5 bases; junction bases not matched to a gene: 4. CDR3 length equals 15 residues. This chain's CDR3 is CASSEARGGRETQYF. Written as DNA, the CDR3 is TGTGCCAGCAGTGAAGCGCGGGGGGGGAGGGAGACCCAGTACTTC.

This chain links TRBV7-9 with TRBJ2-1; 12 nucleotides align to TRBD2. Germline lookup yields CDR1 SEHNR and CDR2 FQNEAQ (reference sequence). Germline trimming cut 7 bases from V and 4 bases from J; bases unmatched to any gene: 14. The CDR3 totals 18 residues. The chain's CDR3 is CASKRGLAGATGYNEQFF. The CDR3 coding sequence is TGTGCCAGCAAGAGGGGACTAGCGGGCGCTACGGGGTACAATGAGCAGTTCTTC. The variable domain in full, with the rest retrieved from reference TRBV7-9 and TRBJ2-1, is DTGVSQNPRHKITKRGQNVTFRCDPISEHNRLYWYRQTLGQGPEFLTYFQNEAQLEKSRLLSDRFSAERPKGSFSTLEIQRTEQGDSAMYLCASKRGLAGATGYNEQFFGPGTRLTVL.

Written as DNA, the CDR3 is TGTGCCAGCAGTTTAGGTGGGCCTGGGCAGTTCTTC. It specifies CASSLGGPGQFF. The rearrangement links TRBV12-3 or TRBV12-4 to TRBJ2-1; unclear D gene. Trimming stripped 1 base from V and 12 bases from J, with 10 bases between. The CDR3 contains 12 residues.

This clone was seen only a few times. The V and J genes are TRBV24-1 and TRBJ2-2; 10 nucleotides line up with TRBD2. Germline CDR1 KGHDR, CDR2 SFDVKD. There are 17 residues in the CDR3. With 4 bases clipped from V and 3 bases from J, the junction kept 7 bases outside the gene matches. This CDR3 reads CATSEPASGSYTGELFF. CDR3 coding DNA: TGTGCCACCAGTGAACCCGCTAGCGGGAGTTACACCGGGGAGCTGTTTTTT.

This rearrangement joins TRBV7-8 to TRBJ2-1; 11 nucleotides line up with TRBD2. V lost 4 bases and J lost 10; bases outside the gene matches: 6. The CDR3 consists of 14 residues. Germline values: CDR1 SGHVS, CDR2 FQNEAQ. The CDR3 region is CASSSRWTSGEQFF. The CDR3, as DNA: TGTGCCAGCAGCTCCAGGTGGACTAGCGGGGAGCAGTTCTTC.

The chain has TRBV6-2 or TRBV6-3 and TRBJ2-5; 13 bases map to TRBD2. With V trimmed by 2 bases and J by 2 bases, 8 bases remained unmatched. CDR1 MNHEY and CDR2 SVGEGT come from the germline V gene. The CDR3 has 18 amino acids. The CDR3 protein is CASSYVRTSGSRQETQYF. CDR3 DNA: TGTGCCAGCAGTTACGTCCGGACTAGCGGGAGTCGTCAAGAGACCCAGTACTTC.

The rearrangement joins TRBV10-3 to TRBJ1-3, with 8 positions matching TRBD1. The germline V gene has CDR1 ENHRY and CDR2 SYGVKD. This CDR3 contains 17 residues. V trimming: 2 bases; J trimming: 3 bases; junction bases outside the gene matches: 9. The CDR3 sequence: CAISELTPGQDGNTIYF. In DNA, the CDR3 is TGTGCCATCAGTGAGCTTACCCCGGGACAGGATGGAAACACCATATATTTT.

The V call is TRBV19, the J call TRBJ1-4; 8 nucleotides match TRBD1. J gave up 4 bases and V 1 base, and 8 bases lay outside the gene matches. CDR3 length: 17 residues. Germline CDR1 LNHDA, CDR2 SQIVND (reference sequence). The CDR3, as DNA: TGTGCCAGTAGTATAGGCCAGACAGGGGCGGGTAATGAAAAACTGTTTTTT. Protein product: CASSIGQTGAGNEKLFF.

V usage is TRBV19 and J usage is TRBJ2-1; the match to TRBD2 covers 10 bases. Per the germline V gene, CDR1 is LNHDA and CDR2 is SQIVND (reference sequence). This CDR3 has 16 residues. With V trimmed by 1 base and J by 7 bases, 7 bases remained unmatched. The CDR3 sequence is CASSIVTGAGGNEQFF. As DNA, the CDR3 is TGTGCCAGTAGTATAGTGACGGGAGCGGGGGGGAATGAGCAGTTCTTC. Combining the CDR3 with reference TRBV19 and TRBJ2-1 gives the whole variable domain DGGITQSPKYLFRKEGQNVTLSCEQNLNHDAMYWYRQDPGQGLRLIYYSQIVNDFQKGDIAEGYSVSREKKESFPLTVTSAQKNPTAFYLCASSIVTGAGGNEQFFGPGTRLTVL.

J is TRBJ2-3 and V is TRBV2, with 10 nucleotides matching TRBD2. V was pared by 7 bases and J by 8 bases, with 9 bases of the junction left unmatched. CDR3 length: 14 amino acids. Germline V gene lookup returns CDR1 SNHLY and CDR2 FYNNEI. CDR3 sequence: CASIPSGGLGTQYF. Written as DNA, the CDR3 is TGTGCCAGCATCCCTAGCGGGGGTTTAGGTACGCAGTATTTT.

The CDR3 DNA follows: TGTGCCAGCAGCACCCCTTTGAGGGACAGGGTGGGAGGCTACACCTTC. Protein: CASSTPLRDRVGGYTF. The J gene is TRBJ1-2, the V gene TRBV11-2; 9 nucleotides line up with TRBD1. Germline CDR1 reads SGHAT; CDR2 reads FQNNGV. V lost 5 bases and J lost 8; bases outside the gene matches: 15. The CDR3 is made up of 16 amino acids.

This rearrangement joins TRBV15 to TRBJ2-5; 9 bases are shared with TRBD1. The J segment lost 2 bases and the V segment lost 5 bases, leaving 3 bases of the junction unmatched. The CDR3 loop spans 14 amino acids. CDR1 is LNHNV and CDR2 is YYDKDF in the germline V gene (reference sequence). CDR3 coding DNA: TGTGCCACCAGCCCACAGGGGGCACAAGAGACCCAGTACTTC. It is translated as CATSPQGAQETQYF.

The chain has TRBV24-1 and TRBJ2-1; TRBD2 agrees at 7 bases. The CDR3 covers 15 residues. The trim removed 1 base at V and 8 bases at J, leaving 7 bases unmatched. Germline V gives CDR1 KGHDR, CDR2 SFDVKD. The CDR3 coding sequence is TGTGCCACCAGTGATTTCGGCGGGAGTGGGGATGAGCAGTTCTTC. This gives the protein CATSDFGGSGDEQFF.

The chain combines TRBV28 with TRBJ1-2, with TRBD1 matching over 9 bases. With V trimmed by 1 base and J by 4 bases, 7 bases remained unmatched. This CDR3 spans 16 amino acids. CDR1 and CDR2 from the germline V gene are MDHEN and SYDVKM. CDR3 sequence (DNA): TGTGCCAGCAGTTTATTTGGACAGGGGCGATCCTATGGCTACACCTTC. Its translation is CASSLFGQGRSYGYTF.

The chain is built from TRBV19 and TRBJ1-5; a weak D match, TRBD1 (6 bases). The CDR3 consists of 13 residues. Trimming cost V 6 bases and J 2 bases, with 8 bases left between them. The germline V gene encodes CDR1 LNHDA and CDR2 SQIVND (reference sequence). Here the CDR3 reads CASRPGGNQPQHF. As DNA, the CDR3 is TGTGCCAGTAGGCCAGGGGGCAATCAGCCCCAGCATTTT.

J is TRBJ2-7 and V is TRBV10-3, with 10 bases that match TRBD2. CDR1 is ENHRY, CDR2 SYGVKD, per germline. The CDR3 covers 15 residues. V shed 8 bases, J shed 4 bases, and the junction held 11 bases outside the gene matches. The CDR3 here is CAIGASGSGAYEQYF. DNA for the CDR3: TGTGCCATCGGGGCTAGCGGGAGTGGGGCGTACGAGCAGTACTTC.

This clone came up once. Here the CDR3 reads CATRLAGSLNEQFF. The CDR3 region has the DNA TGCGCCACTCGACTAGCGGGCTCGCTCAATGAGCAGTTCTTC. The chain couples TRBV5-1 to TRBJ2-1; 10 positions agree with TRBD2. This CDR3 comprises 14 residues. The V gene end was trimmed by 9 bases and the J gene end by 6 bases; junction bases not matched to a gene: 9. CDR1 and CDR2 from the germline V gene are SGHRS and YFSETQ.

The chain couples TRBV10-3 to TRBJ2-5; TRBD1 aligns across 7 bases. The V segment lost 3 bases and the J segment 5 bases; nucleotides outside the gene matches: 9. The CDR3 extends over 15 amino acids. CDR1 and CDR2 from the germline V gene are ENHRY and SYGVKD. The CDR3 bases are TGTGCCATCAGTGATGACAGGGCCCCGACGGAGACCCAGTACTTC. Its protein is CAISDDRAPTETQYF.

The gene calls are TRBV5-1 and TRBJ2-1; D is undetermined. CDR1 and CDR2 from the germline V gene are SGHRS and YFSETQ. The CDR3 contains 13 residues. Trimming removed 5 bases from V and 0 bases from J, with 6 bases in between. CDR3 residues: CASRRFSYNEQFF. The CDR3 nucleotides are TGCGCCAGCAGGCGGTTCTCCTACAATGAGCAGTTCTTC.

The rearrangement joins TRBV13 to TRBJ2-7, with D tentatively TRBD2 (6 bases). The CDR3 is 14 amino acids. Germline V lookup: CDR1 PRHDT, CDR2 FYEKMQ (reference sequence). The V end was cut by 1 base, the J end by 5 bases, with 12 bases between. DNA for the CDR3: TGTGCCAGCAGCTTAGCGGGAGCGATCCACGAGCAGTACTTC. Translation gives CASSLAGAIHEQYF.

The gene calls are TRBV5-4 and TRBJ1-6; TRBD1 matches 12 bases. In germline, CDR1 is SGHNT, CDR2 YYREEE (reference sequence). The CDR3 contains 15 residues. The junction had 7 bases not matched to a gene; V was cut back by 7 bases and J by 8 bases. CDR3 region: CASAAGQGAYSPLHF. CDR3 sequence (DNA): TGTGCCAGCGCCGCGGGACAGGGGGCTTATTCACCCCTCCACTTT.

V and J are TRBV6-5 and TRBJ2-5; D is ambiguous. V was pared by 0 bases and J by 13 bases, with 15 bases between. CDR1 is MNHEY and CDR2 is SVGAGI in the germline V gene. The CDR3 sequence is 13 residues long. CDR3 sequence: CASSYSALTRRYF. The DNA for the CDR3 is TGTGCCAGCAGTTACTCGGCACTGACTCGTCGGTACTTC.